This TCR beta chain appears in the sequencing data of a study of memory CD4+ T cells and cytomegalovirus serostatus. Regarding this clone: Its antigen remains unknown.

Clones were sequenced by immunoSEQ multiplex PCR, and TCRdb holds only the in-frame ones, with some missing. In the table there are some 48,000 clones, around 80% of which are singletons. Study findings and constraints: The CMV-associated TCR signature appears largely within the CD4+ memory repertoire. 67 of 164 known CMV-associated TCRbeta sequences appeared in CD4+ memory. Repertoires predicted CMV serostatus with median bootstrapped AUC of 0.95.

Trimming took 8 bases from V and 8 from J, leaving 18 bases between them. The CDR3 covers 13 residues. CDR1 and CDR2 from the germline V gene are SNHLY and FYNNEI. The sort gate was single viable CD3+CD4+CD8-CD45RO+ cells for memory CD4+ T cells. Donors' CMV status reflects serum IgG against pp150, pp28, p38, p52. The chain uses TRBV2 and TRBJ1-1; no clear D. This clonotype was sampled from an adult in good health and CMV-seronegative. The sample consisted of memory CD4+ T cells from blood. Written as DNA, the CDR3 is TGTGCCAGCGCGCGGGAATCCCTCTTAGAAGCTTTCTTT. Protein: CASARESLLEAFF.